The 13 T cell receptor beta chains reported below all come from one sample, sequenced in a study of persistence of HIV-infected CD4 T cells (TCRdb year 2020). The immunoSEQ hsTCRB assay version 4, run in survey mode, was used to sequence TCRbeta repertoires from genomic DNA. Held by TCRdb, this immuneACCESS table contains in-frame sequences only and omits some clones. Under half of the omission traces to an unresolved V gene where checked; the cause of the rest is unknown. This sample has approximately 25,000 clones in its table, and roughly 70% of those were observed once. The ten largest clonotypes hold over 1.5% of the sample. The sample's treatment or condition label, decoded: suppressive antiretroviral therapy. A pool of overlapping 15-mer peptides from HIV-1 Gag, at 1 ug per peptide per mL, was used to stimulate the cells. Responding CD4+ T cells were sorted by upregulation of both CD40 ligand and CD69.

Their cognate antigens are unknown. The starting material was CD4+ T cells sorted from PBMCs after approximately 19-hour stimulation, obtained from a patient who received antiretroviral therapy. According to the study, the label for this sample's cell subset or site signals: CD40L+CD69+ CD4 T cells responding to HIV-1 Gag peptides. All receptors come from an adult man with HIV who was CMV-seropositive.

This clone showed up just a few times. This rearrangement joins TRBV24-1 to TRBJ1-2, with D perhaps matching TRBD1 (6 bases). CDR3 length: 13 amino acids. Germline V lookup: CDR1 KGHDR, CDR2 SFDVKD. V lost 1 base and J 4 bases, leaving 6 bases between the germline ends. CDR3 nucleotide sequence: TGTGCCACCAGTGATTTCAGGGGCTATGGCTACACCTTC. Translation gives CATSDFRGYGYTF.

The rearrangement uses TRBV23-1 and TRBJ2-7; D might be TRBD1 or TRBD2, each matching 6 bases. TRBV23-1 is annotated as an ORF whose role is uncertain. Deletions cut 9 bases from V and 0 bases from J, with 15 bases between. The CDR3 spans 14 residues. The CDR3 DNA reads as TGCGCCAGTGTAAGGAGGGGGTCCTCCTACGAGCAGTACTTC. As protein: CASVRRGSSYEQYF.

This clone was seen only once. The chain employs TRBV4-1 and TRBJ2-3, with TRBD2 matching 8 bases. The V segment lost 0 bases and the J segment 0 bases; nucleotides outside the gene matches: 11. Germline values: CDR1 MGHRA, CDR2 YSYEKL. The CDR3 is made up of 19 amino acids. This chain's CDR3 is CASSQELGTRLSSTDTQYF. CDR3 nucleotide sequence: TGCGCCAGCAGCCAAGAACTCGGGACTAGGCTCTCTAGCACAGATACGCAGTATTTT.

This rearrangement joins TRBV11-3 to TRBJ2-3; D is undetermined. Germline loops: CDR1 SGHNT, CDR2 YENEEA. This CDR3 has 13 residues. Trimming pared 2 bases from V and 0 bases from J, leaving 3 bases between. The chain's CDR3 is CASSLRSTDTQYF. The CDR3 DNA is TGTGCCAGCAGCTTACGGAGCACAGATACGCAGTATTTT. Variable domain in full (rest from reference TRBV11-3 and TRBJ2-3): EAGVVQSPRYKIIEKKQPVAFWCNPISGHNTLYWYLQNLGQGPELLIRYENEEAVDDSQLPKDRFSAERLKGVDSTLKIQPAELGDSAVYLCASSLRSTDTQYFGPGTRLTVL.

The rearrangement joins TRBV6-5 to TRBJ1-2, with a possible D match to TRBD1 (5 bases). Trimming removed 4 bases at V and 7 bases at J, with 10 bases between. Germline CDR1 and CDR2: MNHEY and SVGAGI. The CDR3 is made up of 12 amino acids. The chain's CDR3 is CASSSRGFGYTF. The DNA for the CDR3 is TGTGCCAGCAGTTCTCGGGGGTTTGGCTACACCTTC.

This clone has only a few counts. The chain employs TRBV5-1 and TRBJ1-5; TRBD1 agrees at 9 bases. Germline V CDR1 and CDR2: SGHRS, YFSETQ. The CDR3 consists of 15 residues. With V trimmed by 4 bases and J by 6 bases, 8 bases remained unmatched. In DNA form, the CDR3 reads TGCGCCAGCAGCCCTTCCGGACAGGGGAGTCAGCCCCAGCATTTT. Translation: CASSPSGQGSQPQHF.

The J gene is TRBJ1-5, the V gene TRBV9; 9 bases agree with TRBD1. The CDR3 is made up of 13 amino acids. V lost 4 bases and J lost 7; bases outside the gene matches: 3. The germline CDR1 and CDR2 sequences are SGDLS and YYNGEE. The CDR3 reads CASSSTGGQPQHF. CDR3 DNA: TGTGCCAGCAGCTCGACAGGGGGACAGCCCCAGCATTTT.

The CDR3 region is CASSKPQPQHF. DNA for the CDR3: TGTGCCAGCAGCAAACCTCAGCCCCAGCATTTT. The rearrangement joins TRBV21-1 to TRBJ1-5. TRBV21-1 is a pseudogene segment. The CDR3 is 11 amino acids.

The rearrangement joins TRBV2 to TRBJ2-7, with 9 nucleotides matching TRBD2. This CDR3 contains 15 residues. Germline V gene lookup returns CDR1 SNHLY and CDR2 FYNNEI. V gave up 7 bases and J gave up 4 bases; unmatched junction bases: 11. The DNA for the CDR3 is TGTGCCAGCAAGACTGGCGGGGGGGCCGTGTACGAGCAGTACTTC. Its protein product is CASKTGGGAVYEQYF.

This sequence joins TRBV29-1 and TRBJ1-4; 11 nucleotides align to TRBD1. The CDR3 spans 12 residues. Per germline, CDR1 SQVTM and CDR2 ANQGSEA. CDR3 DNA: TGCATTGGACAGGGGGCGGGTGAAAAACTGTTTTTT. It translates to CIGQGAGEKLFF. The entire variable domain, with the rest obtained from reference TRBV29-1 and TRBJ1-4, is as follows: SAVISQKPSRDICQRGTSLTIQCQVDSQVTMMFWYRQQPGQSLTLIATANQGSEATYESGFVIDKFPISRPNLTFSTLTVSNMSPEDSSIYLCIGQGAGEKLFFGSGTQLSVL.

The rearrangement links TRBV28 to TRBJ1-6; D gene unclear. Germline assignment: CDR1 MDHEN and CDR2 SYDVKM. The V end was cut by 5 bases, the J end by 4 bases, with 12 bases between. The CDR3 contains 15 residues. The CDR3 spells CASSTERDYNSPLHF. DNA of the CDR3: TGTGCCAGCAGTACGGAACGGGATTATAATTCACCCCTCCACTTT.

The chain carries TRBV4-2 and TRBJ1-3, with a weak D call TRBD1 (6 bases). The CDR3 totals 15 residues. Germline CDR1 and CDR2: LGHNA and YNFKEQ. The V end lost 4 bases, the J end lost 4 bases, and 14 bases lay between the germline ends. CDR3 nucleotides: TGTGCCAGCAGCCCGACCGGGACAACCGGAAACACCATATATTTT. Its translation is CASSPTGTTGNTIYF.

This rearrangement joins TRBV28 to TRBJ1-2; possible D gene TRBD1, 6 bases. The length of the CDR3 is 16 residues. Trimming removed 6 bases from V and 3 bases from J, with 20 bases in between. Germline-derived CDR1 and CDR2 are MDHEN and SYDVKM. In DNA, the CDR3 is TGTGCCAGCAGGCCCGAGGGCAGGGGAAGGGACTATGGCTACACCTTC. Translated, it gives CASRPEGRGRDYGYTF.